These T cell receptor beta chains were read from a single sample in a study of CXCR3-negative and CXCR3-positive naive CD8 T cells. Reprocessing the 5' RACE reads, TCRdb reports a single entry for every CDR3 protein and omits DNA. This sample contains 150,000 to 170,000 distinct CDR3 sequences. The sequenced sample was naive CXCR3+ CD8+ T cells from blood. The source is a human donor in good health. Some clones in this sample may be carry-over from other donors' samples. The CDR3 runs from the conserved cysteine through the conserved F or W.

j_call cdr3_length v_call cdr3_aa
TRBJ1-2 13 TRBV29-1 CSVGPQGFYGYTF
TRBJ2-2 14 TRBV19 CASSLDPLPGEPFF
TRBJ2-1 18 TRBV29-1 CSVEGGQYFSQFDNEQFF
TRBJ2-3 15 TRBV29-1 CSDEPAPGEKDTQYF
TRBJ2-1 12 TRBV5-1 CASSLEGDEQFF
TRBJ1-6 16 TRBV28 CASRPDRGSYNSPLHF
TRBJ2-3 16 TRBV4-2 CASSQDLSFSADTQYF
TRBJ1-5 14 TRBV6-2/TRBV6-3 CASIQGAGDQPQHF
TRBJ2-5 15 TRBV13 CASSSHPGGEETQYF
TRBJ1-5 14 TRBV6-2/TRBV6-3 CASSYAGADQPQHF
TRBJ2-1 15 TRBV19 CASGIVGGSYNEQFF
TRBJ1-2 14 TRBV7-3 CASSLGQGAGIYAF
TRBJ2-7 15 TRBV28 CASSPVSGTPYEQYF
TRBJ1-2 12 TRBV6-6 CASNVLADGYTF
TRBJ1-1 16 TRBV3-1 CASSQSIATMNTEAFF
TRBJ2-1 16 TRBV12-3/TRBV12-4 CATRLAGGWAYNEQFF
TRBJ2-1 14 TRBV7-9 CASPPGHGDNEQFF
TRBJ2-3 16 TRBV7-2 CASSKSLAGETDTQYF
TRBJ2-1 16 TRBV5-5 CASSPPDRTGGNEQFF
TRBJ1-5 15 TRBV7-8 CASSLDRAGNQPQHF
TRBJ2-1 13 TRBV6-5 CASSYSSANEQFF
TRBJ2-1 17 TRBV4-1 CASSQDNSGSSYNEQFF
TRBJ2-1 12 TRBV29-1 CSVEDFYNEQFF
TRBJ2-5 17 TRBV20-1 CSARGGGPRPAQETQYF
TRBJ1-1 16 TRBV10-3 CAISDVDRTPNTEAFF
TRBJ2-7 14 TRBV3-1 CASSQDGSNYEQYF
TRBJ2-7 13 TRBV5-1 CASRTGESYEQYF
TRBJ1-1 18 TRBV2 CASSEIGGKHTMNTEAFF
TRBJ2-7 16 TRBV2 CASSAYDGQRIYEQYF
TRBJ2-3 16 TRBV5-1 CASSLGASPYTDTQYF
TRBJ1-1 16 TRBV7-9 CASSLVQVTSDTEAFF
TRBJ1-4 14 TRBV7-9 CASRNQGPREKLFF
TRBJ2-1 11 TRBV28 CASSPDNEQFF
TRBJ2-1 15 TRBV7-9 CASSLGTADVEGQFF
TRBJ1-2 14 TRBV7-9 CASSLGGANYGYTF
TRBJ1-2 14 TRBV28 CASSLFGTAVDYTF
TRBJ2-7 15 TRBV20-1 CSARARDRGSYEQYF
TRBJ2-7 15 TRBV4-1 CASSQGPGVPYEQYF
TRBJ2-1 14 TRBV3-1 CASSQSLVLKEQFF
TRBJ2-1 16 TRBV7-6 CASSPGGLAGANEQFF
TRBJ1-1 16 TRBV5-1 CASSLVPGSMNTEAFF
TRBJ1-5 16 TRBV7-9 CASSSPGTGDNQPQHF
TRBJ2-3 16 TRBV5-1 CASSIRTSGGTDTQYF
TRBJ2-1 11 TRBV28 CASSTTNEQFF
TRBJ1-4 15 TRBV12-3/TRBV12-4 CASSLRAPLNEKLFF
TRBJ1-1 14 TRBV20-1 CSAREGGRNTEAFF
TRBJ2-1 15 TRBV7-2 CASSLVGGPYNEQFF
TRBJ2-3 14 TRBV6-5 CASSYSWDSNTQYF
TRBJ1-5 15 TRBV10-3 CAISEAGTGYQPQHF
TRBJ2-5 13 TRBV6-2/TRBV6-3 CASTLLGGETQYF
TRBJ2-1 14 TRBV7-2 CASSPGPEYNEQFF
TRBJ2-7 14 TRBV19 CASSTRYPPYEQYF
TRBJ2-7 16 TRBV4-2 CASSQDAQGASYEQYF
TRBJ1-1 13 TRBV10-3 CAIRAGGNTEAFF
TRBJ2-7 14 TRBV11-1 CASNPGLDLPEQYF
TRBJ1-3 17 TRBV13 CASSFPSGTGGQDTIYF
TRBJ2-7 12 TRBV6-6 CASSLTHYEQYF
TRBJ1-6 14 TRBV7-9 CASSEGDPTSPLHF
TRBJ2-7 13 TRBV2 CASSEAGIHEQYF